These T cell receptor beta chains were read from a single sample in a study of CD8+CD57+ T cells in acquired aplastic anemia. MiXCR was run by TCRdb on the reads, yielding one entry per CDR3 protein. This table holds 200,000 or so distinct CDR3 sequences, roughly 64% found once. Sequencing was performed on sorted CD4+, CD8+, or CD8+CD57+ T cells (not recorded which) from PBMCs. These receptors were taken from a human donor with severe aplastic anemia or a healthy control (not recorded which). The CDR3 runs from the conserved cysteine through the conserved F or W. A D gene is named only where the DNA matches it firmly.

TRBV24-1,NA,CATSETDSSGEKLFF
TRBV12-3/TRBV12-4,TRBD1,CASSSGQQINEQFF
TRBV20-1,NA,CSASFRSSYEQYF
TRBV2,NA,CASGSGPSWDYDYTF
TRBV5-1,NA,CASSQGLGGLNTEAFF
TRBV9,NA,CASSVARENTIYF
TRBV7-8,TRBD2,CASSFTSGGGREQYF
TRBV13,NA,CASSVGETDTQYF
TRBV9,NA,CASSVDRGGGTDTQYF
TRBV10-3,NA,CAILGQAGAEAFF
TRBV2,NA,CASSPGTLSGETQYF
TRBV2,NA,CASSDIRVNEKLFF
TRBV2,NA,CASTLPDWGMLIF
TRBV2,TRBD1,CASSEGGDRENTEAFF
TRBV7-8,NA,CASSLVAGGETQYF
TRBV7-7,NA,CASSLTAMNAEAFF
TRBV9,TRBD2,CASSVGWSSGYNEQFF
TRBV12-3/TRBV12-4,TRBD2,CATGRAIYEQYF
TRBV12-3/TRBV12-4,TRBD2,CASSLNPSGGANEQFF
TRBV10-2,TRBD1,CASTWNRGVMNTEAFF
TRBV5-8,NA,CASTWARSSYNEQFF
TRBV19,TRBD1,CASRMGDRSSVEAFF
TRBV9,NA,CASSVGVGPTDTQYF
TRBV5-1,NA,CASGSRGEGAGELFF